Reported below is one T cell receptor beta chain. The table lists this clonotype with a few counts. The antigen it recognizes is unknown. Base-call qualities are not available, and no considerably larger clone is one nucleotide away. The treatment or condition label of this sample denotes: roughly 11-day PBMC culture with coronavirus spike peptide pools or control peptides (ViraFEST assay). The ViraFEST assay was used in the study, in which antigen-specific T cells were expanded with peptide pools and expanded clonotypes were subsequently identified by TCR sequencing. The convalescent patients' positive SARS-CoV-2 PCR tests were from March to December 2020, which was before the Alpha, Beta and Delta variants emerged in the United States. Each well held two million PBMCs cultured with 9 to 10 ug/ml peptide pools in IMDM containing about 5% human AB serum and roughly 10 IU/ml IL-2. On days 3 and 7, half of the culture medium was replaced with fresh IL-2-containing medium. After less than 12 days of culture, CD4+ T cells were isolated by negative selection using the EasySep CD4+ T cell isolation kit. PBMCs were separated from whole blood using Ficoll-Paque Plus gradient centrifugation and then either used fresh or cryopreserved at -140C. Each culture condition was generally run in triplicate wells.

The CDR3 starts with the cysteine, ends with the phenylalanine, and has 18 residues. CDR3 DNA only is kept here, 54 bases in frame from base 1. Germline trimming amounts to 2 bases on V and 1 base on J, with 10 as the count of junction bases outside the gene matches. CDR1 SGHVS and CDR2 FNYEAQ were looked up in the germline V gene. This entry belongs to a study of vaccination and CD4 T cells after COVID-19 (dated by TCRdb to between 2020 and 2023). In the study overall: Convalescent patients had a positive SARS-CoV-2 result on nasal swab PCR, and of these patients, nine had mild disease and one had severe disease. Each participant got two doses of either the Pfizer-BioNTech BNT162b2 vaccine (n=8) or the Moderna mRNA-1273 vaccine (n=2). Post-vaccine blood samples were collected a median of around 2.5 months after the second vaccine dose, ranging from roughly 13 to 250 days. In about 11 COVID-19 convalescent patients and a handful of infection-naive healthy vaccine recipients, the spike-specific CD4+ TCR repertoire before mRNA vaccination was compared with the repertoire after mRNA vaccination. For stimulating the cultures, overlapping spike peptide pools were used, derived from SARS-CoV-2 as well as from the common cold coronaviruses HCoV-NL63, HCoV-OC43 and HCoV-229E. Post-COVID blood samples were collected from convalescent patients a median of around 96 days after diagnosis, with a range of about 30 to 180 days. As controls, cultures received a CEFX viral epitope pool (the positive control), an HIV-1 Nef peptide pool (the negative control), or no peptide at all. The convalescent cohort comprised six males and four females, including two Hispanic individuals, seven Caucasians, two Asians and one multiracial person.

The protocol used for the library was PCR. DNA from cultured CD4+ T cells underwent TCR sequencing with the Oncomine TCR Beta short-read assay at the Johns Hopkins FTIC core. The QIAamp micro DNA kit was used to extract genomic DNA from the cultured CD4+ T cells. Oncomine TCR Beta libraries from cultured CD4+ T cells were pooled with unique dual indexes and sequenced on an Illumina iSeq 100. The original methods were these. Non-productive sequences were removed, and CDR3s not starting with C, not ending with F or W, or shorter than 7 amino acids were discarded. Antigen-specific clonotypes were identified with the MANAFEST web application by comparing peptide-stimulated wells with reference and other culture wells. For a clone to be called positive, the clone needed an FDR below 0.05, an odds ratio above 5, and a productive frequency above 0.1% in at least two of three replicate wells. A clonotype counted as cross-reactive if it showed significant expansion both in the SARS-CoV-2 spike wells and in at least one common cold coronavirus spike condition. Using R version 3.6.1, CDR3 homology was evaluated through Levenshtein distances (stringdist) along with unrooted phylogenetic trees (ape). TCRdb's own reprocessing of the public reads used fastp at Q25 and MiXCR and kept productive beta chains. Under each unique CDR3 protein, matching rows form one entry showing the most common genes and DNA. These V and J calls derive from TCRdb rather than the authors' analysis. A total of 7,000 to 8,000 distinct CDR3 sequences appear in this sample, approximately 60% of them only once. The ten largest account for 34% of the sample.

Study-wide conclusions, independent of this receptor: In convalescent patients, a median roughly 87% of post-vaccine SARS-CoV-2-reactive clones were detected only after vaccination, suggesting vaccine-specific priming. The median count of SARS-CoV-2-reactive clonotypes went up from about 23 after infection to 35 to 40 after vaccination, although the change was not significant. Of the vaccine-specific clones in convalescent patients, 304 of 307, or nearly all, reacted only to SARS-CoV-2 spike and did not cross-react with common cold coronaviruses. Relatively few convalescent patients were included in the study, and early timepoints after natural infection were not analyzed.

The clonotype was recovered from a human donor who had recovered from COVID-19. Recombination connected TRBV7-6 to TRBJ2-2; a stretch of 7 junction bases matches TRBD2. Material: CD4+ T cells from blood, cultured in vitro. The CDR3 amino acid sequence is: CASSLRSSGPLNTGELFF. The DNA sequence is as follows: TGTGCCAGCAGCTTAAGAAGTAGCGGGCCTCTGAACACCGGGGAGCTGTTTTTT.